These T cell receptor beta chains were read from a single sample in a study of OX40 agonist ivuxolimab in advanced cancers. Here immunoSEQ multiplex PCR was the method, and the copy in TCRdb shows in-frame clones only, minus some. The sample yields under 80,000 clones, 85% seen once. The source was CD4+ or CD8+ T cells sorted from blood, collected in a trial of the OX40 agonist ivuxolimab. Receptor source: an adult with an advanced solid tumor such as melanoma, head and neck, liver or kidney cancer. The CDR3 runs from the conserved cysteine through the conserved F or W. The D gene is left open where the match is weak. Clone size is stated in some rows and not others, as once, few, many or a class when expanded.

v_gene	abundance	d_gene	j_gene	CDR3nt	CDR3aa
TRBV5-1	-	-	TRBJ2-3	TGCGCCAGCAGCTTGGGTGGGGGGGCTACAGATACGCAGTATTTT	CASSLGGGATDTQYF
TRBV28	-	TRBD1	TRBJ2-2	TGTGCCAGCAGTGCGTCGGGACAGGCGAACACCGGGGAGCTGTTTTTT	CASSASGQANTGELFF
TRBV10-3	-	TRBD1	TRBJ1-1	TGTGCCATGAGGGGGCGGGGGACTGAAGCTTTCTTT	CAMRGRGTEAFF
TRBV5-8	once	TRBD1	TRBJ2-2	TGTGCCAGCAGCCTAGCCGGGACAGGGCTAACCGGGGAGCTGTTTTTT	CASSLAGTGLTGELFF
TRBV30	few	-	TRBJ1-1	TGTGCCTGGAGTGTATACCGGGAGGCTTTCTTT	CAWSVYREAFF
TRBV18	-	TRBD2	TRBJ2-5	TGTGCCAGCTCACCCCGAGGCCTAGCGGGTGAAGAGACCCAGTACTTC	CASSPRGLAGEETQYF
TRBV27	-	-	TRBJ1-3	TGTGCCAGCAGTTTCCGGGGGTTTGGAAACACCATATATTTT	CASSFRGFGNTIYF
TRBV2	once	-	TRBJ2-5	TGTGCCAGCAGTGAGTATGTCGTCCGGGACTCCCCTAAAGAGACCCAGTACTTC	CASSEYVVRDSPKETQYF
TRBV29-1	-	TRBD2	TRBJ2-7	TGCAGCGTTGAAGGGCCCCGGACTAGCGGGAGATCGTATGAGCAGTACTTC	CSVEGPRTSGRSYEQYF
TRBV30	-	-	TRBJ1-1	TGTGCCTGGGCTCGGGGGGCGCGGGAAGCTTTCTTT	CAWARGAREAFF
TRBV5-6	-	TRBD1	TRBJ1-2	TGTGCCAGCAGGACGGGCAGGGGGGCCTATGGCTACACCTTC	CASRTGRGAYGYTF
TRBV29-1	-	TRBD1	TRBJ1-2	TGCAGCGTGTCCGGGACAGGGGGTTTCTATGGCTACACCTTC	CSVSGTGGFYGYTF
TRBV28	-	TRBD2	TRBJ2-1	TGTGCCAGCCTAGCGGGAGCGATCTACAATGAGCAGTTCTTC	CASLAGAIYNEQFF
TRBV28	-	-	TRBJ1-4	TGTGCCAGCAGCCCCGGAGGGGGGGGCCCAAATGAAAAACTGTTTTTT	CASSPGGGGPNEKLFF
TRBV19	-	-	TRBJ2-1	TGTGCCAGTAGTATAGAACAGGGCTACAATGAGCAGTTCTTC	CASSIEQGYNEQFF
TRBV9	-	-	TRBJ1-4	TGTGCCAGCAGCGTAGGGGAAAGACAGAGTATTAATGAAAAACTGTTTTTT	CASSVGERQSINEKLFF
TRBV7-7	-	-	TRBJ2-3	TGTGCTAGCAGCTTTCAGCGAGCAGATACGCAGTATTTT	CASSFQRADTQYF
TRBV4-1	-	TRBD2	TRBJ2-1	TGCGCCAGCAGCCTTCGTGAGCGGGAGGGGTGGAATGAGCAGTTCTTC	CASSLREREGWNEQFF
TRBV7-9	once	-	TRBJ1-1	TGTGCCAGCAGCTTAGACCCGAACACTGAAGCTTTCTTT	CASSLDPNTEAFF
TRBV18	-	TRBD2	TRBJ2-3	TGTGCCAGCTCACCAGCCTGGGAGGGGACAGATACGCAGTATTTT	CASSPAWEGTDTQYF
TRBV7-9	-	-	TRBJ2-2	TGTGCCAGCAGCTTTCTGGCGGTTAACACCGGGGAGCTGTTTTTT	CASSFLAVNTGELFF
TRBV4-1	-	-	TRBJ2-5	TGCGCCAGCAGCCAAGGTGGGAGGTCCCAAGAGACCCAGTACTTC	CASSQGGRSQETQYF
TRBV5-4	-	TRBD1	TRBJ1-1	TGTGCCAGCAGCTCTACTACCGGGACAGGGGCCGCTGAAGCTTTCTTT	CASSSTTGTGAAEAFF
TRBV28	once	-	TRBJ1-2	TGTGCCAGCAGTTTCCTGGGGGCTAGGGGCTACACCTTC	CASSFLGARGYTF
TRBV6-5	-	-	TRBJ2-7	TGTGCCAGCACCAGGCCGGGGTCCTACGAGCAGTACTTC	CASTRPGSYEQYF
TRBV5-8	-	-	TRBJ1-3	TGTGCCAGCAGCTTGGCAGGGTACACCATATATTTT	CASSLAGYTIYF
TRBV5-1	-	TRBD1	TRBJ2-4	TGCGCCAGCAGCTTGGCCACGAACAGGGGCACCAATCTAGCCAAAAACATTCAGTACTTC	CASSLATNRGTNLAKNIQYF
TRBV11-3	-	TRBD2	TRBJ2-1	TGTGCCAGCAGCTTAGCGGTAGTGGGAGGGAACAATGAGCAGTTCTTC	CASSLAVVGGNNEQFF
TRBV5-6	-	-	TRBJ1-3	TGTGCCAGCAGAGGGGCCTCTGGAAACACCATATATTTT	CASRGASGNTIYF
TRBV10-3	-	-	TRBJ1-1	TGTGCCATCAGTGCGACATCCAACACTGAAGCTTTCTTT	CAISATSNTEAFF
TRBV19	-	-	TRBJ2-7	TGTGCCAGTAGTGTCGGGCTAGTGGGACGGCTTACCTACGAGCAGTACTTC	CASSVGLVGRLTYEQYF
TRBV7-2	-	-	TRBJ1-1	TGTGCCAGCAGCTTAGGTGCAGGGTGGGAAGCTTTCTTT	CASSLGAGWEAFF
TRBV30	few	TRBD1	TRBJ1-2	TGTGCCTGGAGTCGAGGGGGCTTAAACTATGGCTACACCTTC	CAWSRGGLNYGYTF
TRBV2	-	TRBD2	TRBJ2-3	TGTGCCAGCAGCTATAGCGGGGGGGCAGATACGCAGTATTTT	CASSYSGGADTQYF
TRBV18	-	-	TRBJ2-5	TGTGCCAGCTCACCACCGAGAGAGGAGACCCAGTACTTC	CASSPPREETQYF
TRBV7-6	-	TRBD1	TRBJ2-5	TGTGCCAGCACCCCGGGACAGGCGAAAGAGACCCAGTACTTC	CASTPGQAKETQYF